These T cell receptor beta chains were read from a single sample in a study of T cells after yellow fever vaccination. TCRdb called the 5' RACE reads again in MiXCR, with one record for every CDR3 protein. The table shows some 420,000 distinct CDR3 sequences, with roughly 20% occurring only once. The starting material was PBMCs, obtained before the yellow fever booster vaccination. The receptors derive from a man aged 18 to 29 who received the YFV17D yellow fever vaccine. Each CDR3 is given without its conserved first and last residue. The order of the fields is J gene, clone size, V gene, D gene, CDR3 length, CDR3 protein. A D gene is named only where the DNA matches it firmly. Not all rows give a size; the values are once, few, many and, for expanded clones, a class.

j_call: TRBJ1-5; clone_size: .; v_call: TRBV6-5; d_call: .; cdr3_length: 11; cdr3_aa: ATSDRTHQPQH
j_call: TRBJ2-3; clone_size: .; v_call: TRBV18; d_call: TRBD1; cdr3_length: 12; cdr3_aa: ASSPLRGLDTQY
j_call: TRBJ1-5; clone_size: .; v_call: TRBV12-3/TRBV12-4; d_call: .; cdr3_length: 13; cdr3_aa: ASRLGGIRNQPQH
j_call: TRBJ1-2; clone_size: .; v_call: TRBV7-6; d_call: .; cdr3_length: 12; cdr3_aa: ASSPLGGADGYT
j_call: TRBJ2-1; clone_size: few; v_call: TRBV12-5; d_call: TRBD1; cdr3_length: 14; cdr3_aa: ASGLGDRGYDNEQF
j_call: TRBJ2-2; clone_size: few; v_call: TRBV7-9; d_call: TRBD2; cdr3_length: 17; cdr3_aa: ASSRRGLLDTAYTGELF
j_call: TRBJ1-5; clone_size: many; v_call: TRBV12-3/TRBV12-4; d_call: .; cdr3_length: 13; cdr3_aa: ASSLGGGSNQPQH
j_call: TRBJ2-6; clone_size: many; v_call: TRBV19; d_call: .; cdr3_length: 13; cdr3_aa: ASSPTGSGANVLT
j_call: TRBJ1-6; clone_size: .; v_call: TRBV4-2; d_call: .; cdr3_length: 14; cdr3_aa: ASSQDPDGSDSPLH
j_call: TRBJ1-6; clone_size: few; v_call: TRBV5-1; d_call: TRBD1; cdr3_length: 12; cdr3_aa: ASSSDRGDSPLH
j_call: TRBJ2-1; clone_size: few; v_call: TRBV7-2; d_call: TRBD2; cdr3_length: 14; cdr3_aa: ASSLVVAGAINEQF
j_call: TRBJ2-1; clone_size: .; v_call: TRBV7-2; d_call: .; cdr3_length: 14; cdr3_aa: ASSLRGLGSYNEQF
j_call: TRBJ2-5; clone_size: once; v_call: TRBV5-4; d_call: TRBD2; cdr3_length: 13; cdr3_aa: ASSLGRGGYETQY
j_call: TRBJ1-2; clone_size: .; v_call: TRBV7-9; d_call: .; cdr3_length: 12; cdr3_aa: ASNSGEVIYGYT
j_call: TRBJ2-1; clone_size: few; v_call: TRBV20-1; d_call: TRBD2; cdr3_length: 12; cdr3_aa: SADSGRSYNEQF
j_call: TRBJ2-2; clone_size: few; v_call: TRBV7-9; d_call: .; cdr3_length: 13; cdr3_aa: ASSSPPIASGELF
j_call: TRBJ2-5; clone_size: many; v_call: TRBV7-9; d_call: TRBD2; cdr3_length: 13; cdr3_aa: ASSIGGGGGETQY
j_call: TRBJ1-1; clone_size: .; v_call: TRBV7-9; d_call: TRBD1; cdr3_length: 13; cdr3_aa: ASTQRQGANTEAF
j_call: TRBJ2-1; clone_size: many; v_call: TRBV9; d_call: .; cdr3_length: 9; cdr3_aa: ASSDRQEQF
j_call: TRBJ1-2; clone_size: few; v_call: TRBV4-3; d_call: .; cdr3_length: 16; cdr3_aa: ASSQDYAVTSAPYGYT
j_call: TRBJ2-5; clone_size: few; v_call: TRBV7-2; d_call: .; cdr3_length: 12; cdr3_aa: ASSPMRTEETQY
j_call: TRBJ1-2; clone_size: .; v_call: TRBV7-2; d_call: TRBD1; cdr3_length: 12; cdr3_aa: ASVAGGFSPGYT
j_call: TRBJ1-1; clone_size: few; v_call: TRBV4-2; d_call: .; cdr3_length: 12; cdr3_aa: ASSRGDMNTEAF
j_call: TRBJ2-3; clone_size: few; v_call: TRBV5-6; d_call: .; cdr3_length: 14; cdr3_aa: ASSLLSNSFTDTQY
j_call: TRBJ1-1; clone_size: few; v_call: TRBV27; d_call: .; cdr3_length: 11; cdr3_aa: ASSFDVGTEAF
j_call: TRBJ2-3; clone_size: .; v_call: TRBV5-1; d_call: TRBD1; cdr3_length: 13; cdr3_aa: ASSFLGQGGDTQY
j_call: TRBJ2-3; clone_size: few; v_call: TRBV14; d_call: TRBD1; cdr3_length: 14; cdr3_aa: ASSQVYRGYTDTQY
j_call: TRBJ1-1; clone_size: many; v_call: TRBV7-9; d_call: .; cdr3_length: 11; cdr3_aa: ASSFRLNTEAF
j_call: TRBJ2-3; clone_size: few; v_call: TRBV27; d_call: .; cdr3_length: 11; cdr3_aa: ASSFQGTDTQY
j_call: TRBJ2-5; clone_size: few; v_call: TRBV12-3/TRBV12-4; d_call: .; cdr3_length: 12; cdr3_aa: ASSLGSGEETQY
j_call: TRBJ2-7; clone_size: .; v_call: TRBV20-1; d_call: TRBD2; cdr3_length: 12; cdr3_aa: SARRAGLAYEQY
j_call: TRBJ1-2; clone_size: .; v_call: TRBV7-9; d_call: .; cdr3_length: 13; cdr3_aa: ASSLDWGDPYGYT
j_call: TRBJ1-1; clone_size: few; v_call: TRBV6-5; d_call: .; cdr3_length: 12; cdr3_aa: ASSYSSPNTEAF
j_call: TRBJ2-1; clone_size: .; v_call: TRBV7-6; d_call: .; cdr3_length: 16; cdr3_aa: ASSHRSPLWGSYNEQF
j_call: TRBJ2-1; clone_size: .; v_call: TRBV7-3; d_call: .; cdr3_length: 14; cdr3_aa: ASSYGPPSSYNEQF
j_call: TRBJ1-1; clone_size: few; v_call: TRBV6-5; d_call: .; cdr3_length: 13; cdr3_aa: ASSPRRQLNTEAF
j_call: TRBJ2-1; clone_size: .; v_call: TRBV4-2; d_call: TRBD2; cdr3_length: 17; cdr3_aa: ASSQKAATSGGEYNEQF
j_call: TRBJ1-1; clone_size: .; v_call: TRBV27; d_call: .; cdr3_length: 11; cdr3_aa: ASSFGSPGLAF
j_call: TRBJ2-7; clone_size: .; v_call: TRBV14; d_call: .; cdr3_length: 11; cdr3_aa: ASSPTVDWEQY
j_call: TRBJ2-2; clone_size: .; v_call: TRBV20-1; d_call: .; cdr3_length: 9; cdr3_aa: SAREPGELF
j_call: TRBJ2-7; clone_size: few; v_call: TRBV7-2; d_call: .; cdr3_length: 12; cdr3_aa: ASSPRWQSYEQY
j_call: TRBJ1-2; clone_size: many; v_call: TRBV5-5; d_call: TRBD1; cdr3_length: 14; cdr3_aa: ASSHDRGNNPYGYT
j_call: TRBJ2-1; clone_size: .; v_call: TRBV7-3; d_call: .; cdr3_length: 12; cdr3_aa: ASSLPRLSNEQF
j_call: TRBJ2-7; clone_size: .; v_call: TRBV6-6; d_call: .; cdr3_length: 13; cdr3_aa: ASGATGGSFYEQY